This T cell receptor (beta chain) is drawn from a study of blood T cells in healthy people across ages. It was with a sample-barcoded 5' primer and a J-beta primer mix that a second PCR of about 7 to 12 cycles was run. TCRdb re-derived calls from the 5' RACE reads in MiXCR, one entry per CDR3 protein. Here the sample spans fewer than 1.5 million distinct CDR3 sequences, 42% being singletons. Material for sequencing was blood. This sequence was found in a woman aged 18-30 years in good health.

CDR3 protein: CANFAGIHEQYF. For the CDR3, the DNA is TGTGCCAACTTTGCAGGGATCCATGAGCAGTACTTC. The genes are TRBV10-3 and TRBJ2-5, with D tentatively TRBD1 (5 bases). The CDR3 loop spans 12 amino acids. V lost 10 bases and J 11 bases, leaving 20 bases between the germline ends. Germline assignment: CDR1 ENHRY and CDR2 SYGVKD.